These 18 T cell receptor beta chains came from one sample sequenced in a study of blood T cell repertoires in COVID-19. Produced via immunoSEQ multiplex PCR; TCRdb's table is partial and in-frame only. The sample records roughly 300,000 clones, approximately 87% being singletons. The sample consisted of peripheral blood. All receptors derive from a woman aged 45 to 65 who had recovered from COVID-19.

This clone was recorded a few times. The chain recombines TRBV10-3 with TRBJ2-7, with 7 bases aligning to TRBD1. There are 14 residues in the CDR3. Germline CDR1 reads ENHRY; CDR2 reads SYGVKD. V gave up 5 bases and J gave up 2 bases; unmatched junction bases: 6. The CDR3 bases are TGTGCCATCAGTAAAGGACAGGAGACCTACGAGCAGTACTTC. Protein sequence: CAISKGQETYEQYF.

This chain connects TRBV6-2 or TRBV6-3 to TRBJ1-5; a weak D match, TRBD1 (6 bases). This CDR3 has 17 residues. Germline V CDR1 and CDR2: MNHEY, SVGEGT. With 4 bases removed from V and 4 bases from J, the gap between germline ends came to 20 bases. CDR3 region: CASSSQVLQGTNQPQHF. In nucleotides, the CDR3 is TGTGCCAGCAGTTCGCAAGTACTACAGGGTACTAATCAGCCCCAGCATTTT.

As for this clone: Other DNA sequences in this sample translate to the same CDR3. This chain's CDR3 is CASSIQGSMNTEAFF. Here the CDR3 DNA reads TGTGCCAGTAGTATACAGGGGTCTATGAACACTGAAGCTTTCTTT. This chain uses TRBV19 with TRBJ1-1; D might be TRBD1 (6 bases). Germline loops: CDR1 LNHDA, CDR2 SQIVND (reference sequence). Trimming stripped 2 bases from V and 0 bases from J, with 10 bases between. This CDR3 is 15 amino acids long.

CDR3 DNA: TGTGCCAGCAGCTCCACCCGCAGTGGTTATACGCAGTATTTT. It codes for CASSSTRSGYTQYF. The chain is built from TRBV6-2 or TRBV6-3 and TRBJ2-3; D is unclear. The CDR3 extends over 14 amino acids. The ends were cut back, 6 bases at V and 7 bases at J, with 17 bases in the middle. Per germline, CDR1 MNHEY and CDR2 SVGEGT.

The chain joins TRBV7-2 to TRBJ2-3, with 11 bases matching TRBD2. The CDR3 is 16 residues long. Germline assignment: CDR1 SGHTA and CDR2 FQGNSA. V shed 5 bases and J 2 bases; nucleotides not matched to a gene: 6. The CDR3 region has the DNA TGTGCCAGCAGCGCGAGACTAGCGGGGTCCACAGATACGCAGTATTTT. This codes for CASSARLAGSTDTQYF.

The chain employs TRBV10-3 and TRBJ1-1; D unresolved. This CDR3 comprises 12 residues. Trimming took 6 bases from V and 6 from J, leaving 11 bases between them. CDR1 and CDR2 from the germline V gene are ENHRY and SYGVKD. The CDR3 here is CAISPQWPEAFF. CDR3 DNA: TGTGCCATCAGCCCACAGTGGCCTGAAGCTTTCTTT.

The chain joins TRBV3-1 (or the pseudogene TRBV3-2) to TRBJ2-6; no clear D gene. The CDR3 length is 14 residues. V was shortened by 3 bases and J by 0 bases, with 3 bases between the two germline ends. Per germline, CDR1 LGHDT and CDR2 YNNKEL (reference sequence). CDR3: CASSHSSGANVLTF. CDR3 nucleotides: TGTGCCAGCAGCCACAGCTCTGGGGCCAACGTCCTGACTTTC.

The chain links TRBV4-3 to TRBJ2-7, with TRBD1 identical over 8 bases. Losses at the gene ends were 0 bases for V and 2 bases for J; bases not matched to a gene: 3. This CDR3 spans 15 amino acids. The germline gives CDR1 LGHNA, CDR2 YSLEER. The CDR3 is CASSQDTGQAYEQYF. CDR3 DNA sequence: TGCGCCAGCAGCCAAGATACGGGACAGGCCTACGAGCAGTACTTC.

The rearrangement joins TRBV7-9 to TRBJ2-3, with D perhaps TRBD2 (7 bases). The CDR3 spans 17 residues. Trimming stripped 1 base from V and 5 bases from J, with 19 bases between. Germline-derived CDR1 and CDR2 are SEHNR and FQNEAQ (reference sequence). Here the CDR3 DNA reads TGTGCCAGCAGCTTAGACTATGCGGGGGCCGGGGGAGATACGCAGTATTTT. It specifies CASSLDYAGAGGDTQYF.

The rearrangement links TRBV24-1 to TRBJ2-3; 7 bases map to TRBD2. Trimming at V came to 7 bases and at J to 4 bases, leaving 7 bases not matched to a gene. The CDR3 consists of 14 residues. Germline values: CDR1 KGHDR, CDR2 SFDVKD. CDR3 DNA sequence: TGTGCCACCAGCTTAGCGGGCCGTCCAGATACGCAGTATTTT. Translated, it gives CATSLAGRPDTQYF.

The chain combines TRBV21-1 with TRBJ2-3; the table's D call TRBD2 went unverified against the DNA. TRBV21-1 is described as a pseudogene. The CDR3 spans 15 residues. CDR3 loop: CASSKVLDRPDTQYF. The CDR3 DNA is TGTGCCAGCAGCAAAGTCTTAGATCGCCCAGATACGCAGTATTTT.

CDR3 loop: CASTERGDSGANVLTF. The CDR3 DNA is TGTGCCAGCACCGAGCGGGGGGACTCTGGGGCCAACGTCCTGACTTTC. V usage is TRBV9 and J usage is TRBJ2-6, with 9 nucleotides matching TRBD2. Germline V CDR1 and CDR2: SGDLS, YYNGEE. This CDR3 spans 16 amino acids. V lost 6 bases and J lost 0; bases outside the gene matches: 4. The full variable domain, in which reference TRBV9 and TRBJ2-6 provide the parts outside the CDR3, is DSGVTQTPKHLITATGQRVTLRCSPRSGDLSVYWYQQSLDQGLQFLIQYYNGEERAKGNILERFSAQQFPDLHSELNLSSLELGDSALYFCASTERGDSGANVLTFGAGSRLTVL.

This sequence joins TRBV27 and TRBJ2-3; 9 positions match TRBD2. Germline CDR1 and CDR2: MNHEY and SMNVEV (reference sequence). V was pared by 6 bases and J by 2 bases, with 9 bases of the junction left unmatched. The CDR3 sequence is 16 residues long. The CDR3 here is CASSTGAGGYTDTQYF. The DNA of the CDR3 is TGTGCCAGCAGCACTGGGGCGGGAGGGTACACAGATACGCAGTATTTT.

This clone was seen a handful of times. The genes are TRBV6-2 or TRBV6-3 and TRBJ2-2; D might be TRBD2 (5 bases). The CDR3 consists of 13 residues. With 6 bases removed from V and 7 bases from J, the gap between germline ends came to 12 bases. Germline CDR1 is MNHEY and CDR2 is SVGEGT. In DNA, the CDR3 is TGTGCCAGCAGCCCGCGGAGCGGCGGGGAGCTGTTTTTT. It specifies CASSPRSGGELFF.

The chain combines TRBV6-1 with TRBJ2-7; weak D call: TRBD2 (5 bases). The CDR3 runs 13 residues. The germline CDR1 and CDR2 sequences are MNHNS and SASEGT. The V gene lost 2 bases and the J gene lost 3 bases, with 8 bases spanning the gap. In DNA, the CDR3 is TGTGCCAGCAGTGAACACGGGGTCTACGAGCAGTACTTC. Protein sequence: CASSEHGVYEQYF.

The sample holds a few counts of this clone. The chain links TRBV3-1 (or the pseudogene TRBV3-2) to TRBJ1-2, with no clear D. Per the germline V gene, CDR1 is LGHDT and CDR2 is YNNKEL (reference sequence). The CDR3 has 13 residues. V was shortened by 3 bases and J by 6 bases, with 11 bases between the two germline ends. DNA of the CDR3: TGTGCCAGCAGCCAGCCGGCGGGCGATGGCTACACCTTC. It encodes CASSQPAGDGYTF.

Only one count was recorded for this clone. V gene TRBV7-2 combines with J gene TRBJ2-1; D might be TRBD1 (7 bases). This CDR3 has 15 residues. Germline assignment: CDR1 SGHTA and CDR2 FQGNSA. V lost 5 bases to trimming and J lost 0 bases, with 11 bases between them. CDR3 sequence (DNA): TGTGCCAGCAGCCCAGGGGGGAGCTCCTACAATGAGCAGTTCTTC. Its protein is CASSPGGSSYNEQFF.

As for this clone: This sample also contains other DNA sequences that code for the same CDR3. The V gene is TRBV9, the J gene TRBJ1-3; D gene uncertain. The V gene lost 0 bases and the J gene lost 0 bases, with 4 bases spanning the gap. CDR1 SGDLS and CDR2 YYNGEE come from the germline V gene. CDR3 length: 14 residues. The chain's CDR3 is CASSVESSGNTIYF. CDR3 nucleotide sequence: TGTGCCAGCAGCGTAGAGAGCTCTGGAAACACCATATATTTT.